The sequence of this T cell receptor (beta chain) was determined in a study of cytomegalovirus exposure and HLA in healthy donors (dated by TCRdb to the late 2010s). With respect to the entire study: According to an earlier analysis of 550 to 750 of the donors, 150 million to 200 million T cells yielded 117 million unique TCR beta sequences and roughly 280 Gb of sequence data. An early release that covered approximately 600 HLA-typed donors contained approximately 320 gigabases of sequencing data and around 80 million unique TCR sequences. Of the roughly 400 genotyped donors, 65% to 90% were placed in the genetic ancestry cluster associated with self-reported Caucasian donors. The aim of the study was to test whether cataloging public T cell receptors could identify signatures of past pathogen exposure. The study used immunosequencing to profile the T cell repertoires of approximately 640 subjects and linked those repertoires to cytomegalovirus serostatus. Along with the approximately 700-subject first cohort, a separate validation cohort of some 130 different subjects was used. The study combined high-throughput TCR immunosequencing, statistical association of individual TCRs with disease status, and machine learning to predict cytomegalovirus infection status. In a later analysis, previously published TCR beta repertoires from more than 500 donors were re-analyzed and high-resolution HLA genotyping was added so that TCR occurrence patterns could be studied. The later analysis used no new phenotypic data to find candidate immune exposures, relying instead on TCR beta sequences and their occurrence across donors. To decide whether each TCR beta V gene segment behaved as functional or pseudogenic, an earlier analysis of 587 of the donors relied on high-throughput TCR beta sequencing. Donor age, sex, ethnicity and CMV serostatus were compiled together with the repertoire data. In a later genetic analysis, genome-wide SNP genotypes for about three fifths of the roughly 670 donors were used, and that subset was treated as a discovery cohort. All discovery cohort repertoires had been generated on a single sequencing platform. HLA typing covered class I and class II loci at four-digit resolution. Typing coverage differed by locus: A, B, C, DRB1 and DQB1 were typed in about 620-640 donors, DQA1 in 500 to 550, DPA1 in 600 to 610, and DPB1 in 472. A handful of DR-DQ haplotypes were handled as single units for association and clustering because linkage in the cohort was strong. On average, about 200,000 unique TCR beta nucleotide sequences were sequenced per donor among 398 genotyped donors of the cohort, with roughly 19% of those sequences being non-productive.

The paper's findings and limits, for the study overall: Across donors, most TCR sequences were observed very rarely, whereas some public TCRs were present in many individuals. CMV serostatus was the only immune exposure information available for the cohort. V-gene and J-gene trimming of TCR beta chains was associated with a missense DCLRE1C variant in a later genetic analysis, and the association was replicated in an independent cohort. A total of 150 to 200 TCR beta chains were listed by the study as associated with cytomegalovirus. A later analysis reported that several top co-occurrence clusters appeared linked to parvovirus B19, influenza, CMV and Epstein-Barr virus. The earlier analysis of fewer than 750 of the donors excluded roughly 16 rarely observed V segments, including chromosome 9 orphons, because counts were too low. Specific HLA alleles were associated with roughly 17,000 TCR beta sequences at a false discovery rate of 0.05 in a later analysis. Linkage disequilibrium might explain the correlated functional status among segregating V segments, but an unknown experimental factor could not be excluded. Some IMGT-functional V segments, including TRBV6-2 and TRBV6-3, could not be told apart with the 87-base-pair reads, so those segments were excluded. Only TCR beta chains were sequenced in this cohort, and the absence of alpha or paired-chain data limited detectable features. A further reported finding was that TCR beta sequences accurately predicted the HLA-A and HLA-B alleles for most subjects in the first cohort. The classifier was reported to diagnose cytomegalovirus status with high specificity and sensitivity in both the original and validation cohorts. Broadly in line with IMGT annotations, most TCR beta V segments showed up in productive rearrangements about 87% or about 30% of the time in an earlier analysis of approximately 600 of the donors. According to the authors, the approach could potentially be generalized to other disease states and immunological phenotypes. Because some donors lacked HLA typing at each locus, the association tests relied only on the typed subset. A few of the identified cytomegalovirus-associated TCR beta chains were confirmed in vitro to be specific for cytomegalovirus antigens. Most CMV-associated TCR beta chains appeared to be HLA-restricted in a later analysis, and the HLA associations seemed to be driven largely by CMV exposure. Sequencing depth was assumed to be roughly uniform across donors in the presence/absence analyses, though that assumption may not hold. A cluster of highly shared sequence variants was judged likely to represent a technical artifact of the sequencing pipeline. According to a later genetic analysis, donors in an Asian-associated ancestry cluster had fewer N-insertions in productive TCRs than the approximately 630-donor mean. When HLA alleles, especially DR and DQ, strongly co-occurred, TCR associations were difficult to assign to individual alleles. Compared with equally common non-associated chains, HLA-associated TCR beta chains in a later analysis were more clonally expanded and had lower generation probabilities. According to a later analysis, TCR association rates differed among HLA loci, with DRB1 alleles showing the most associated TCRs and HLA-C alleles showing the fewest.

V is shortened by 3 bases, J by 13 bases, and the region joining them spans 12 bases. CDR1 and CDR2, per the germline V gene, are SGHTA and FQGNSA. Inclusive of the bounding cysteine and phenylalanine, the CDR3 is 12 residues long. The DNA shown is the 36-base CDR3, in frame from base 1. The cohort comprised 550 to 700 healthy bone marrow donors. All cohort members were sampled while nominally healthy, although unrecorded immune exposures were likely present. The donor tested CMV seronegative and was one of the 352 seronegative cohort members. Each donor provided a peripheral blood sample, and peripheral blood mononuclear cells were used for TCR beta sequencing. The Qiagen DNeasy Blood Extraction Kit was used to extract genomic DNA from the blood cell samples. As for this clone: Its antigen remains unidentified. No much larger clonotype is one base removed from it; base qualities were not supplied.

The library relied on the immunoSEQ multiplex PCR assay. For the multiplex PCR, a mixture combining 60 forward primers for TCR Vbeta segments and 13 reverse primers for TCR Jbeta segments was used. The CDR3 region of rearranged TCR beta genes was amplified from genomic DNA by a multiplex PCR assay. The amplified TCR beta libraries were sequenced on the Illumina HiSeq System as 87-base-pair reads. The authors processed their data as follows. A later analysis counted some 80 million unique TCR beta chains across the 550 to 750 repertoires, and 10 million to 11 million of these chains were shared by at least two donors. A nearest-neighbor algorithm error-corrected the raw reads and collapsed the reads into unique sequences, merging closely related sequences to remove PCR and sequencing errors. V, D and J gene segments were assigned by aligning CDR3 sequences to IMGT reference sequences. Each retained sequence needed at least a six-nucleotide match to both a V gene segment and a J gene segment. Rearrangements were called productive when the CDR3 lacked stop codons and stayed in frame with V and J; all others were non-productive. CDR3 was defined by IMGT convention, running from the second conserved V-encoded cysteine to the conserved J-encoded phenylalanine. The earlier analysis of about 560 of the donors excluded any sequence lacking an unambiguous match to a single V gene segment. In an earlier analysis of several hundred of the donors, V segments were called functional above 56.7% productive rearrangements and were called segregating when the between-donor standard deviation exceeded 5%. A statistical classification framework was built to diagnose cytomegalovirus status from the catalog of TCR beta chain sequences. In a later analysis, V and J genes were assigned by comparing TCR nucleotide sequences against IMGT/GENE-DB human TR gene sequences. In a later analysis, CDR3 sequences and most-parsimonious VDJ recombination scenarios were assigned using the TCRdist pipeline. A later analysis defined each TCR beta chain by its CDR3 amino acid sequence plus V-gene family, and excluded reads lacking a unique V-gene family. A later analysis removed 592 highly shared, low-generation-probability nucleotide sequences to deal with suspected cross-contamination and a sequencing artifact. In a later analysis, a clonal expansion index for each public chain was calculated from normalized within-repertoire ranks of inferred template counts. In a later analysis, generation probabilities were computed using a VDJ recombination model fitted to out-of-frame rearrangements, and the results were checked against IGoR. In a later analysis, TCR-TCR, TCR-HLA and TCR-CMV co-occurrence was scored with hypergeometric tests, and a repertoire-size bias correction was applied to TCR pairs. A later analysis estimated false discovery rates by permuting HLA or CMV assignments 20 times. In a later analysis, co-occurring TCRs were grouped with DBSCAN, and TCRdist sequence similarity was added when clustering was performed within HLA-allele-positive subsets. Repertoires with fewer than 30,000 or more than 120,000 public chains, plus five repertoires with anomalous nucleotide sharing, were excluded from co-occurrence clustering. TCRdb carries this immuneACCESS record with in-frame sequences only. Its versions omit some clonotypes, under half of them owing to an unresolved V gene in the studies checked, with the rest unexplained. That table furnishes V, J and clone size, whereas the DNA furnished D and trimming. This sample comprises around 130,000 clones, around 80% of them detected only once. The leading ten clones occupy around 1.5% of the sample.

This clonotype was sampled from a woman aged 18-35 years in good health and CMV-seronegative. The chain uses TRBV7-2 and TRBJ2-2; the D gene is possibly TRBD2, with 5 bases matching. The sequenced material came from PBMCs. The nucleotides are TGTGCCAGCAGCTTTACATCGGGGAGGCTGTTTTTT. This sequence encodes CASSFTSGRLFF.